The 28 T cell receptor beta chains reported below all come from one sample, sequenced in a study of blood T cell repertoires in COVID-19. Using immunoSEQ multiplex PCR, the repertoire was profiled, and TCRdb retains in-frame clones only, with some absent. The sample lists 63,000 or so clones, roughly 82% occurring once. Input material: peripheral blood. Source of these receptors: a man at least 80 years old with active COVID-19.

The chain uses TRBV7-9 and TRBJ2-7, with TRBD1 matching 7 bases. V shed 4 bases and J 2 bases; nucleotides not matched to a gene: 2. This CDR3 has 13 residues. The germline CDR1 and CDR2 sequences are SEHNR and FQNEAQ (reference sequence). The chain's CDR3 is CASSSTGTYEQYF. The CDR3 DNA follows: TGTGCCAGCAGCTCGACAGGGACCTACGAGCAGTACTTC.

The gene calls are TRBV19 and TRBJ2-1; no reliable D call. Trimming cost V 0 bases and J 0 bases, with 9 bases left between them. CDR3 length: 16 residues. Germline CDR1 LNHDA, CDR2 SQIVND (reference sequence). This chain's CDR3 is CASSIDPRFSYNEQFF. In nucleotides, the CDR3 is TGTGCCAGTAGTATAGATCCGAGATTCTCCTACAATGAGCAGTTCTTC.

The chain combines TRBV29-1 with TRBJ2-7, with TRBD1 matching over 9 bases. This CDR3 has 13 residues. With V trimmed by 3 bases and J by 5 bases, 5 bases remained unmatched. CDR1 is SQVTM, CDR2 ANQGSEA, per germline. CDR3 coding DNA: TGCAGCGTTGAGAAGGGACAGGGCCACGAGCAGTACTTC. Protein sequence: CSVEKGQGHEQYF.

This clone occurred once. The chain has TRBV7-9 and TRBJ2-2; TRBD1 agrees at 8 bases. Germline values: CDR1 SEHNR, CDR2 FQNEAQ (reference sequence). V was clipped by 4 bases and J by 6 bases; unmatched bases: 4. This CDR3 has 14 amino acids. CDR3 DNA sequence: TGTGCCAGCAGCTCGACAGGGGCGCCCGGGGAGCTGTTTTTT. Translation gives CASSSTGAPGELFF.

The J gene is TRBJ1-2, the V gene TRBV28, with D possibly TRBD1 on 5 matching bases. The CDR3 is made up of 14 amino acids. V was cut by 5 bases and J by 2 bases, with 12 bases left in between. The germline CDR1 and CDR2 sequences are MDHEN and SYDVKM. CDR3 loop: CASSILTGNYGYTF. For the CDR3, the DNA is TGTGCCAGCAGTATCCTAACAGGAAACTATGGCTACACCTTC.

This rearrangement joins TRBV28 to TRBJ2-7; 8 nucleotides line up with TRBD1. Germline assignment: CDR1 MDHEN and CDR2 SYDVKM. Losses at the gene ends were 6 bases for V and 7 bases for J; bases not matched to a gene: 8. This CDR3 is built from 13 residues. The CDR3 here is CASRAGGLKEQYF. CDR3 nucleotide sequence: TGTGCCAGCAGGGCAGGGGGCCTGAAGGAGCAGTACTTC.

The chain uses TRBV29-1 and TRBJ2-2; D gene unclear. V lost 6 bases and J 1 base, leaving 6 bases between the germline ends. This CDR3 spans 12 amino acids. Germline V CDR1 and CDR2: SQVTM, ANQGSEA. The CDR3 DNA reads as TGCAGCGTCGCCAGGAACACCGGGGAGCTGTTTTTT. It codes for CSVARNTGELFF.

Here the CDR3 reads CASSVVSRGKGNTIYF. The DNA for the CDR3 is TGTGCCAGCAGCGTAGTTTCACGAGGTAAAGGAAACACCATATATTTT. This rearrangement joins TRBV9 to TRBJ1-3; no clear D gene. Germline CDR1 and CDR2: SGDLS and YYNGEE. This CDR3 contains 16 residues. V was trimmed by 0 bases and J by 4 bases, leaving 14 bases between them.

In the case of this clone: The sample contains more than one DNA sequence encoding this CDR3. The chain recombines TRBV18 with TRBJ1-5; D possibly corresponds to TRBD1 (6 bases). Trimming shortened V by 2 bases and J by 3 bases, and 8 bases separated the two germline ends. This CDR3 contains 14 residues. CDR1 KGHSH and CDR2 LQKENI come from the germline V gene. The CDR3 protein is CASSPAGDNQPQHF. CDR3 coding DNA: TGTGCCAGCTCACCAGCAGGGGACAATCAGCCCCAGCATTTT.

This clone showed up just once. The chain links TRBV9 to TRBJ2-1, with TRBD2 as a possible D gene (6 bases). The CDR3 sequence is 13 residues long. The V and J ends lost 4 bases and 16 bases respectively, with 21 bases between them. CDR1 is SGDLS and CDR2 is YYNGEE in the germline V gene. The CDR3 spells CASSSHHRDSYFF. The DNA for the CDR3 is TGTGCCAGCAGCTCCCACCACCGGGACTCCTATTTCTTC.

The V and J genes are TRBV19 and TRBJ1-5; D is possibly TRBD1 (5 bases). The germline gives CDR1 LNHDA, CDR2 SQIVND (reference sequence). The CDR3 totals 15 residues. The germline V and J ends were trimmed by 7 bases and 1 base, with 14 bases remaining between them. The CDR3 DNA is TGTGCCAGTATCTCGGGGGGGGGAAGCAATCAGCCCCAGCATTTT. Encoded protein: CASISGGGSNQPQHF.

For the CDR3, the DNA is TGTGCCAGCTCACTCACAGGGGGCCCTGGCTACACCTTC. It codes for CASSLTGGPGYTF. V is TRBV18 and J is TRBJ1-2; 9 bases map to TRBD1. The junction had 4 bases not matched to a gene; V was cut back by 4 bases and J by 7 bases. The CDR3 totals 13 residues. CDR1 is KGHSH and CDR2 is LQKENI in the germline V gene.

The V gene is TRBV18, the J gene TRBJ2-1, with 13 bases aligning to TRBD2. CDR3 length equals 15 residues. CDR1 is KGHSH and CDR2 is LQKENI in the germline V gene. Trimming took 3 bases from V and 9 from J; bases not matched to a gene: 5. The CDR3 DNA reads TGTGCCAGCTCACCGACTAGCGGGGGGTTCACTGAGCAGTTCTTC. This gives the protein CASSPTSGGFTEQFF.

Note on this clone: The junction does not match germline at one end; this may be a read error. The chain employs TRBV7-2 and TRBJ2-7; 10 bases align to TRBD2. CDR3 length: 14 amino acids. Per germline, CDR1 SGHTA and CDR2 FQGNSA. For the CDR3, the DNA is TGTGCCAGCAGCTTAGGGTCCAGCGGGAGGGCCTTGGTCTTC. It specifies CASSLGSSGRALVF.

The sample holds a few counts of this clone. This sequence joins TRBV29-1 and TRBJ2-7, with 7 bases fitting TRBD2. J gave up 0 bases and V 4 bases, and 3 bases lay outside the gene matches. Germline V gives CDR1 SQVTM, CDR2 ANQGSEA. This CDR3 region has 13 residues. In DNA, the CDR3 is TGCAGCGTTGGGGACTATACCTCCTACGAGCAGTACTTC. This codes for CSVGDYTSYEQYF.

By share, this clone ranks as medium-sized. This chain links TRBV5-6 with TRBJ1-4, with D perhaps TRBD1 (6 bases). Trimming took 0 bases from V and 6 from J, leaving 12 bases between them. This CDR3 contains 15 residues. CDR1 SGHDT and CDR2 YYEEEE come from the germline V gene. Here the CDR3 DNA reads TGTGCCAGCAGCTTGGCCGGGGGGCTCCATGAAAAACTGTTTTTT. Its translation: CASSLAGGLHEKLFF.

The chain carries TRBV18 and TRBJ2-7; 11 positions agree with TRBD2. This CDR3 is built from 13 residues. Germline V gives CDR1 KGHSH, CDR2 LQKENI. Trimming removed 5 bases from V and 7 bases from J; junction bases left unmatched: 4. The CDR3 reads CASSRLAGSEQYF. The CDR3 bases are TGTGCCAGCTCAAGACTAGCGGGAAGTGAGCAGTACTTC.

The chain recombines TRBV7-9 with TRBJ1-1; D unclear. The germline V gene has CDR1 SEHNR and CDR2 FQNEAQ (reference sequence). This CDR3 has 13 residues. With 1 base removed from V and 5 bases from J, the gap between germline ends came to 8 bases. CDR3 bases: TGTGCCAGCAGCTTAGAGACGGGGACTGAAGCTTTCTTT. This gives the protein CASSLETGTEAFF.

The J gene is TRBJ2-5, the V gene TRBV5-4; no reliable D call. V was clipped by 4 bases and J by 4 bases, with 8 bases between them. The CDR3 loop spans 12 amino acids. Germline V CDR1 and CDR2: SGHNT, YYREEE (reference sequence). The CDR3 bases are TGTGCCAGCAGCGCAGGAACAGAGACCCAGTACTTC. Translation gives CASSAGTETQYF. Filled out from reference TRBV5-4 and TRBJ2-5, the complete variable domain reads ETGVTQSPTHLIKTRGQQVTLRCSSQSGHNTVSWYQQALGQGPQFIFQYYREEENGRGNFPPRFSGLQFPNYSSELNVNALELDDSALYLCASSAGTETQYFGPGTRLLVL.

This chain links TRBV4-1 with TRBJ2-1, with a possible D match to TRBD1 (6 bases). V lost 4 bases to trimming and J lost 0 bases, with 16 bases between them. The germline CDR1 and CDR2 sequences are MGHRA and YSYEKL. CDR3 length: 17 amino acids. CDR3 nucleotides: TGCGCCAGCAGCCCTAAAGGGGGACAAAGCTCCTACAATGAGCAGTTCTTC. Its translation: CASSPKGGQSSYNEQFF.

The chain uses TRBV29-1 and TRBJ1-4; tentatively, D is TRBD1 (6 bases). There are 13 residues in the CDR3. Germline CDR1 SQVTM, CDR2 ANQGSEA. Trimming removed 7 bases at V and 6 bases at J, with 15 bases between. The CDR3 DNA reads as TGCAGCGCCTCGGACAGAGCTGATGAAAAACTGTTTTTT. Protein product: CSASDRADEKLFF.

The chain couples TRBV6-6 to TRBJ1-1; the D gene is possibly TRBD1 (6 bases). In germline, CDR1 is MNHNY, CDR2 SVGAGI (reference sequence). The V and J ends lost 5 bases and 5 bases respectively, with 12 bases between them. The CDR3 loop spans 13 amino acids. CDR3 in DNA: TGTGCCAGCAGTCAAGGGACATTTACTGAAGCTTTCTTT. It specifies CASSQGTFTEAFF.

This clone was seen a single time. The chain joins TRBV18 to TRBJ2-7, with D perhaps TRBD1 (6 bases). The CDR3 runs 15 residues. Germline CDR1 and CDR2: KGHSH and LQKENI. Between the trimmed V and J ends, which lost 3 bases and 5 bases, there was a span of 17 bases. The CDR3 region has the DNA TGTGCCAGCTCACCCGCCAAACAGGGAAGGAACGAGCAGTACTTC. Translated, it gives CASSPAKQGRNEQYF.

CDR3 loop: CASRRTRGQGGYTEAFF. CDR3 bases: TGTGCCAGCAGACGGACCCGGGGACAGGGTGGCTACACTGAAGCTTTCTTT. The chain couples TRBV27 to TRBJ1-1; 9 positions match TRBD1. This CDR3 region has 17 residues. Germline V gene lookup returns CDR1 MNHEY and CDR2 SMNVEV (reference sequence). With V trimmed by 6 bases and J by 3 bases, 14 bases remained unmatched.

The rearrangement uses TRBV2 and TRBJ2-3, with 8 nucleotides matching TRBD1. In germline, CDR1 is SNHLY, CDR2 FYNNEI. The CDR3 totals 14 residues. V was pared by 6 bases and J by 4 bases, with 6 bases of the junction left unmatched. CDR3 region: CASRRTGTSDTQYF. CDR3 nucleotide sequence: TGTGCCAGCAGAAGGACAGGGACCTCAGATACGCAGTATTTT.

The rearrangement joins TRBV27 to TRBJ1-6; D uncertain. Germline V gene sequence: CDR1 MNHEY, CDR2 SMNVEV (reference sequence). Trimming pared 5 bases from V and 7 bases from J, leaving 18 bases between. The CDR3 runs to 16 residues. CDR3 sequence reads: CASSPQVALRNSPLHF. The CDR3 DNA follows: TGTGCCAGCAGTCCGCAGGTGGCGCTGAGAAATTCACCCCTCCACTTT.

This chain links TRBV27 with TRBJ2-7; TRBD1 matches at 7 bases. V was pared by 2 bases and J by 3 bases, with 4 bases of the junction left unmatched. The CDR3 runs to 14 residues. Germline V gene lookup returns CDR1 MNHEY and CDR2 SMNVEV (reference sequence). The CDR3 spells CASSLQGVGYEQYF. CDR3 DNA sequence: TGTGCCAGCAGTTTACAGGGGGTAGGCTACGAGCAGTACTTC.

The CDR3, as DNA: TGTGCCAGCAGCTCTCGACGGGACAGGGGCTCTGGAAACACCATATATTTT. It specifies CASSSRRDRGSGNTIYF. The chain has TRBV5-4 and TRBJ1-3, with TRBD1 matching 10 bases. Unmatched junction bases numbered 6, after V lost 3 bases and J lost 0 bases. This CDR3 has 17 residues. CDR1 and CDR2 (germline): SGHNT, YYREEE (reference sequence). The full variable domain, its missing parts supplied by reference TRBV5-4 and TRBJ1-3, is ETGVTQSPTHLIKTRGQQVTLRCSSQSGHNTVSWYQQALGQGPQFIFQYYREEENGRGNFPPRFSGLQFPNYSSELNVNALELDDSALYLCASSSRRDRGSGNTIYFGEGSWLTVV.